The TCR beta chain under discussion was sequenced for a study of OX40 agonist ivuxolimab in advanced cancers. Only one count was recorded for this clone. CDR3 length equals 15 residues. The germline gives CDR1 SGHAT, CDR2 FQNNGV. Deletions cut 5 bases from V and 0 bases from J, with 8 bases between. Produced via immunoSEQ multiplex PCR; TCRdb's table is partial and in-frame only. The repertoire includes about 68,000 clones, approximately 85% of them detected once, and approximately 6.9% sits in the top ten. The sample here was CD4+ or CD8+ T cells sorted from blood, taken in a trial of the OX40 agonist ivuxolimab. This chain joins TRBV11-2 and TRBJ2-6; D call uncertain. This clonotype was sampled from an adult with an advanced solid tumor such as melanoma, head and neck, liver or kidney cancer. CDR3 DNA: TGTGCCAGCAGCCGTGGGAACTCTGGGGCCAACGTCCTGACTTTC. This gives the protein CASSRGNSGANVLTF.